The clone carrying this T cell receptor beta chain was counted a few times. The record originates from a study of blood T cell repertoires in COVID-19. About the research overall: Some COVID-19 samples were acute and others convalescent; all came from the United States, Italy and Spain.

As handled by the study authors: Amplification with reference gene primers provided the estimates of nucleated cell counts. Measured with immunoSEQ multiplex PCR; TCRdb has only the in-frame clones, and not every one. V and J calls and clone size are as listed in that table; D and trimming were resolved from the DNA. This repertoire shows a few hundred thousand clones, approximately 82% found once; its top ten account for about 1.5%. The V and J ends lost 1 base and 8 bases, in that order; junction bases with no gene match: 5. This CDR3 contains 15 residues. Germline values: CDR1 MNHNY, CDR2 SVGAGI (reference sequence).

Sequencing used peripheral blood. This clonotype originated in a woman aged 40 to 55 who had recovered from COVID-19. The V and J genes are TRBV6-6 and TRBJ1-3; 10 nucleotides agree with TRBD1. This chain's CDR3 is CASSYFGTGADTIYF. The CDR3 nucleotides are TGTGCCAGCAGTTACTTTGGGACAGGGGCTGACACCATATATTTT.